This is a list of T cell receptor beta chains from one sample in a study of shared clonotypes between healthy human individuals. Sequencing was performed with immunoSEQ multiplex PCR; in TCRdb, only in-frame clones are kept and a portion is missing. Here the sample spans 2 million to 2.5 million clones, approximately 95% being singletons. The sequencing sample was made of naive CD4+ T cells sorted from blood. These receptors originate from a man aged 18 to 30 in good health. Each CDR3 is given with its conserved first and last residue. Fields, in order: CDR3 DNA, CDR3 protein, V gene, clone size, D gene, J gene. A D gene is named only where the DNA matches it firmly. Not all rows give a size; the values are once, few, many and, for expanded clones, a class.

CDR3nt: TGTGCCAGCAGGTCCCGGGACAGGGGGGCGCAGTACTTC; CDR3aa: CASRSRDRGAQYF; v_gene: TRBV6-6; abundance: -; d_gene: TRBD1; j_gene: TRBJ2-7
CDR3nt: TGTGCCAGCAGCTCGACCGGGACTACGAACACCGGGGAGCTGTTTTTT; CDR3aa: CASSSTGTTNTGELFF; v_gene: TRBV7-2; abundance: once; d_gene: TRBD2; j_gene: TRBJ2-2
CDR3nt: TGTGCCAGCAGGAGCGGGACAGGGGTCTATGGCTACACCTTC; CDR3aa: CASRSGTGVYGYTF; v_gene: TRBV28; abundance: -; d_gene: TRBD1; j_gene: TRBJ1-2
CDR3nt: TGTGCCAGTAGTACCACAGGGGACGAGCAGTACTTC; CDR3aa: CASSTTGDEQYF; v_gene: TRBV19; abundance: once; d_gene: TRBD1; j_gene: TRBJ2-7
CDR3nt: TGTGCTAGTGGTTTGGACGTAGCGGGAGGGCTCTACAATGAGCAGTTCTTC; CDR3aa: CASGLDVAGGLYNEQFF; v_gene: TRBV12-5; abundance: -; d_gene: TRBD2; j_gene: TRBJ2-1
CDR3nt: TGTGCCAGCAGCCCAGGCCCCCTACCCTACGAGCAGTACTTC; CDR3aa: CASSPGPLPYEQYF; v_gene: TRBV5-8; abundance: -; d_gene: -; j_gene: TRBJ2-7
CDR3nt: TGCAGCGTTGATTCGGTGCTAGGTGGCACTGAAGCTTTCTTT; CDR3aa: CSVDSVLGGTEAFF; v_gene: TRBV29-1; abundance: -; d_gene: -; j_gene: TRBJ1-1
CDR3nt: TGCGCCAGCAGCGGGGACAGAGTGGAGACCCAGTACTTC; CDR3aa: CASSGDRVETQYF; v_gene: TRBV5-1; abundance: -; d_gene: TRBD1; j_gene: TRBJ2-5
CDR3nt: TGTGCCAGCAGCCAAGGAAGCTGGGACAGCGTTTGGGGCTACACCTTC; CDR3aa: CASSQGSWDSVWGYTF; v_gene: TRBV7-8; abundance: -; d_gene: TRBD1; j_gene: TRBJ1-2
CDR3nt: TGTGCCGCTATACGAGCCAACGTCCTGACTTTC; CDR3aa: CAAIRANVLTF; v_gene: TRBV9; abundance: -; d_gene: -; j_gene: TRBJ2-6
CDR3nt: TGTGCCAGCAGCGGGGGGGAGACCCAGTACTTC; CDR3aa: CASSGGETQYF; v_gene: TRBV2; abundance: -; d_gene: TRBD2; j_gene: TRBJ2-5
CDR3nt: TGTGCCAGCAGTAGGACAGGGAACACTGAAGCTTTCTTT; CDR3aa: CASSRTGNTEAFF; v_gene: TRBV2; abundance: -; d_gene: TRBD1; j_gene: TRBJ1-1
CDR3nt: TGTGCCAGCAGTTCAATCAAGACAGGGGCAGACTTC; CDR3aa: CASSSIKTGADF; v_gene: TRBV6-5; abundance: once; d_gene: TRBD1; j_gene: TRBJ2-7
CDR3nt: TGTGCCACCAGCAGAGATAAAGGGACTGAAGCTTTCTTT; CDR3aa: CATSRDKGTEAFF; v_gene: TRBV15; abundance: once; d_gene: -; j_gene: TRBJ1-1
CDR3nt: TGTGCCAGCTCACCAGAGTCGCGGGACAATGAGCAGTTCTTC; CDR3aa: CASSPESRDNEQFF; v_gene: TRBV18; abundance: -; d_gene: -; j_gene: TRBJ2-1
CDR3nt: TGTGCCAGCAGCGTACAGGTTAGCGGGGGGGCGAAGACCCAGTACTTC; CDR3aa: CASSVQVSGGAKTQYF; v_gene: TRBV9; abundance: -; d_gene: TRBD2; j_gene: TRBJ2-5
CDR3nt: TGCGCCAGCAGAGCAAGATGGGCGGGAGCGGGGACAGATACGCAGTATTTT; CDR3aa: CASRARWAGAGTDTQYF; v_gene: TRBV4-1; abundance: -; d_gene: TRBD2; j_gene: TRBJ2-3
CDR3nt: TGTGCCAGCAGCTTAGTCGGGAGAGGATCCACAGATACGCAGTATTTT; CDR3aa: CASSLVGRGSTDTQYF; v_gene: TRBV7-2; abundance: -; d_gene: -; j_gene: TRBJ2-3
CDR3nt: TGTGCCAGCAGCGTGCCGGGACATAGCTACGAGCAGTACTTC; CDR3aa: CASSVPGHSYEQYF; v_gene: TRBV28; abundance: -; d_gene: -; j_gene: TRBJ2-7
CDR3nt: TGTGCCAGCTCACCAGACCCTAGCGGGGCCAACGTCCTGACTTTC; CDR3aa: CASSPDPSGANVLTF; v_gene: TRBV18; abundance: -; d_gene: -; j_gene: TRBJ2-6
CDR3nt: TGTGCCAGCAGCCTGGGACGGATTGGAAACACCATATATTTT; CDR3aa: CASSLGRIGNTIYF; v_gene: TRBV11-2; abundance: -; d_gene: -; j_gene: TRBJ1-3
CDR3nt: TGCGCCAGCAGCCATCCGGGACTAGCGGGGTACAATGAGCAGTTCTTC; CDR3aa: CASSHPGLAGYNEQFF; v_gene: TRBV4-1; abundance: -; d_gene: TRBD2; j_gene: TRBJ2-1
CDR3nt: TGCGCCAGCAGCTTGGGGGCCACTAACACCGGGGAGCTGTTTTTT; CDR3aa: CASSLGATNTGELFF; v_gene: TRBV5-1; abundance: -; d_gene: -; j_gene: TRBJ2-2
CDR3nt: TGTGCCAGCAGCTTAGAAGGGGAAGACACTGAAGCTTTCTTT; CDR3aa: CASSLEGEDTEAFF; v_gene: TRBV7-2; abundance: -; d_gene: -; j_gene: TRBJ1-1
CDR3nt: TGTGCCAGCAGCTTCGGCAGCAGCGGCAATCAGCCCCAGCATTTT; CDR3aa: CASSFGSSGNQPQHF; v_gene: TRBV7-8; abundance: -; d_gene: -; j_gene: TRBJ1-5
CDR3nt: TGCAGCGTCGACAGGGAGGGACAGCCCCAGCATTTT; CDR3aa: CSVDREGQPQHF; v_gene: TRBV29-1; abundance: once; d_gene: TRBD1; j_gene: TRBJ1-5
CDR3nt: TGTGCTAGTGGTCCCTCTGGGCCTGGAAACACCATATATTTT; CDR3aa: CASGPSGPGNTIYF; v_gene: TRBV12-5; abundance: -; d_gene: -; j_gene: TRBJ1-3
CDR3nt: TGTGCCAGCCGTGGGTCTGTGGATCGGAAGTCGAATGAGCAGTTCTTC; CDR3aa: CASRGSVDRKSNEQFF; v_gene: TRBV2; abundance: once; d_gene: -; j_gene: TRBJ2-1
CDR3nt: TGTGCCAGCAGTTTATCAGGGGGCGGGGCCAACGTCCTGACTTTC; CDR3aa: CASSLSGGGANVLTF; v_gene: TRBV28; abundance: -; d_gene: TRBD1; j_gene: TRBJ2-6
CDR3nt: TGTGCCAGCTCACCAGGGTACGAGGCGAAAGAGACCCAGTACTTC; CDR3aa: CASSPGYEAKETQYF; v_gene: TRBV18; abundance: -; d_gene: -; j_gene: TRBJ2-5
CDR3nt: TGTGCCATCGGGTGGCTAGGGATGGATGGCTACACCTTC; CDR3aa: CAIGWLGMDGYTF; v_gene: TRBV10-3; abundance: -; d_gene: -; j_gene: TRBJ1-2
CDR3nt: TGTGCCAGCAGCTCAGACCTACACGTTAACTATGGCTACACCTTC; CDR3aa: CASSSDLHVNYGYTF; v_gene: TRBV9; abundance: -; d_gene: -; j_gene: TRBJ1-2
CDR3nt: TGTGCCAGCAGCCATGGGACTGTGTACGGTTCACCCCTCCACTTT; CDR3aa: CASSHGTVYGSPLHF; v_gene: TRBV14; abundance: -; d_gene: -; j_gene: TRBJ1-6
CDR3nt: TGTGCAAGTCGCTTAACAAAGGGGGCGGGAGACCACTACGAGCAGTACTTC; CDR3aa: CASRLTKGAGDHYEQYF; v_gene: TRBV12-2; abundance: -; d_gene: -; j_gene: TRBJ2-7
CDR3nt: TGTGCCAGCAGCGGGGCAACCGGGACAGCTTCTAACTATGGCTACACCTTC; CDR3aa: CASSGATGTASNYGYTF; v_gene: TRBV9; abundance: few; d_gene: TRBD1; j_gene: TRBJ1-2
CDR3nt: TGTGCCAGCAGGGGACAGGGGAGCAATCAGCCCCAGCATTTT; CDR3aa: CASRGQGSNQPQHF; v_gene: TRBV25-1; abundance: -; d_gene: TRBD1; j_gene: TRBJ1-5
CDR3nt: TGTGCCGGGAGCCGGGACACCTATGAAAAACTGTTTTTT; CDR3aa: CAGSRDTYEKLFF; v_gene: TRBV30; abundance: -; d_gene: -; j_gene: TRBJ1-4
CDR3nt: TGTGCCAGCAGCTTAATCCCGGGTTCTAGCACAGATACGCAGTATTTT; CDR3aa: CASSLIPGSSTDTQYF; v_gene: TRBV7-9; abundance: -; d_gene: -; j_gene: TRBJ2-3
CDR3nt: TGTGCCAGCAGCCCCCGGACCAGCGCGAACACCGGGGAGCTGTTTTTT; CDR3aa: CASSPRTSANTGELFF; v_gene: TRBV5-4; abundance: -; d_gene: -; j_gene: TRBJ2-2
CDR3nt: TGTGCCAGCAGTGAGTTTCGGAGTAATCCTGAAGCTTTCTTT; CDR3aa: CASSEFRSNPEAFF; v_gene: TRBV2; abundance: -; d_gene: -; j_gene: TRBJ1-1
CDR3nt: TGTGCCAGCAGCTTAACTAGCGCCAGCTCCTACAATGAGCAGTTCTTC; CDR3aa: CASSLTSASSYNEQFF; v_gene: TRBV7-2; abundance: -; d_gene: TRBD2; j_gene: TRBJ2-1
CDR3nt: TGTGCCAGCAGCTTAGGGGACAGGGGGCGGATGAGCTCCTACAATGAGCAGTTCTTC; CDR3aa: CASSLGDRGRMSSYNEQFF; v_gene: TRBV11-3; abundance: -; d_gene: TRBD1; j_gene: TRBJ2-1
CDR3nt: TGTGCCAGCAGCTTAGGTGGCAGCCCGAACTATGGCTACACCTTC; CDR3aa: CASSLGGSPNYGYTF; v_gene: TRBV7-9; abundance: -; d_gene: -; j_gene: TRBJ1-2
CDR3nt: TGTGCCAGCAGTCCCGGGACAGGGGGGAACATTCAGTACTTC; CDR3aa: CASSPGTGGNIQYF; v_gene: TRBV27; abundance: -; d_gene: TRBD1; j_gene: TRBJ2-4
CDR3nt: TGTGCCAGCAGCCCGCGGGACAGAAATACCGGGGAGCTGTTTTTT; CDR3aa: CASSPRDRNTGELFF; v_gene: TRBV28; abundance: -; d_gene: -; j_gene: TRBJ2-2